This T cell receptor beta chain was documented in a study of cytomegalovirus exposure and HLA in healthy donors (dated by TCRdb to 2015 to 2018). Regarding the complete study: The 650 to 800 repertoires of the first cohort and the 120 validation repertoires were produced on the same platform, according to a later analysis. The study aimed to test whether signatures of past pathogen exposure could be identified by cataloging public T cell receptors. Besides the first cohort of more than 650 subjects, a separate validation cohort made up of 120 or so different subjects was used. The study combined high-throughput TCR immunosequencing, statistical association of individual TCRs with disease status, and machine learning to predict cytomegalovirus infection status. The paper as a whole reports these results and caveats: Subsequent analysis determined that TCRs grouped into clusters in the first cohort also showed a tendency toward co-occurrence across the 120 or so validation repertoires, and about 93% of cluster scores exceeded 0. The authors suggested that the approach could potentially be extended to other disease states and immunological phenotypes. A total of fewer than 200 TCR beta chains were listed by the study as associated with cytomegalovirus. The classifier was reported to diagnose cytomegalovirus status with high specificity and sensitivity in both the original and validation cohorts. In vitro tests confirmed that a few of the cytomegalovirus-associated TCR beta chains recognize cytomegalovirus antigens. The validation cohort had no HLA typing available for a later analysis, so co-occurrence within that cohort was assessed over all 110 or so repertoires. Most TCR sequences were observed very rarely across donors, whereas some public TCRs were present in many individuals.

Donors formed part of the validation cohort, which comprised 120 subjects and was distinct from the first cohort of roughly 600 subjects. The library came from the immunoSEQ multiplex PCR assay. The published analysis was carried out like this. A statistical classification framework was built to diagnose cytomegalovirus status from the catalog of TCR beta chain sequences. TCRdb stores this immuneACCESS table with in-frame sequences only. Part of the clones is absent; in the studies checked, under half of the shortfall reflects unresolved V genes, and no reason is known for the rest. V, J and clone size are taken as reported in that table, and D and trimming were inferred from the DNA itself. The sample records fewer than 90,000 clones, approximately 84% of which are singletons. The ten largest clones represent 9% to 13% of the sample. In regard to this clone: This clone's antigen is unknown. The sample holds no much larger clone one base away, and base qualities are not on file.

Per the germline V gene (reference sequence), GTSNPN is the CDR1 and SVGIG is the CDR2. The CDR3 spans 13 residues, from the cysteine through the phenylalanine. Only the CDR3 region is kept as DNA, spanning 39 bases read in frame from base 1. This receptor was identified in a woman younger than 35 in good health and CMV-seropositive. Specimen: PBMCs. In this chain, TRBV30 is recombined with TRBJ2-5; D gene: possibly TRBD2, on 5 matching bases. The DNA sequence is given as TGTGCTCACGGAGGCGGATCGGGGTGGACCCAGTACTTC. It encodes CAHGGGSGWTQYF.